The TCR beta chain described here comes from a study of neoadjuvant anti-PD-1 for oral cavity cancer. The study's findings and limits: Higher pretreatment blood Treg/Th17 ratios correlated with higher pretreatment blood and lower post-treatment tumor TCRbeta clonality.

PBMC libraries mostly used around 460 ng of input genomic DNA, with six replicates per sample. The data were produced by immunoSEQ multiplex PCR, yet TCRdb's version contains in-frame clones alone and is incomplete. The sample includes 75,000 to 100,000 clones, approximately 84% seen only once; the top ten take about 3.4%. The germline V gene encodes CDR1 SGHRS and CDR2 YFSETQ. Trimming pared 0 bases from V and 3 bases from J, leaving 9 bases between. The CDR3 sequence is 14 residues long. A remark on this clone: Antigen specificity is unknown.

The chain joins TRBV5-1 to TRBJ1-1, with a weak D call TRBD1 (6 bases). The material was PBMCs, obtained before nivolumab (anti-PD-1) treatment. The origin of this receptor is a person aged 40-85 years with oral cavity squamous cell carcinoma. CDR3 sequence (DNA): TGCGCCAGCAGCTTGGCCGGGGGCGACACTGAAGCTTTCTTT. It is translated as CASSLAGGDTEAFF. Full variable domain (missing parts from reference TRBV5-1 and TRBJ1-1): KAGVTQTPRYLIKTRGQQVTLSCSPISGHRSVSWYQQTPGQGLQFLFEYFSETQRNKGNFPGRFSGRQFSNSRSEMNVSTLELGDSALYLCASSLAGGDTEAFFGQGTRLTVV.